The 15 T cell receptor beta chains below come from one sample, sequenced in a study of blood T cell repertoires in COVID-19. Libraries were prepared by immunoSEQ multiplex PCR; TCRdb keeps only in-frame clonotypes and omits some of them. Altogether about 150,000 clones are present, more than 75% being singletons, with the ten largest covering 5.5% to 7%. The sequenced material came from PBMCs or T cells enriched from blood (not recorded which). The receptors were sampled from a woman in her 50s who had recovered from COVID-19.

This sequence joins TRBV6-5 and TRBJ2-1, with a tentative D call TRBD2 (5 bases). Germline V gene data show CDR1 as MNHEY and CDR2 as SVGAGI. There are 12 residues in the CDR3. The V end was cut by 8 bases, the J end by 3 bases, with 8 bases between. The CDR3 DNA reads TGTGCCAGCCTCCGGGGCTACAATGAGCAGTTCTTC. Amino acid sequence: CASLRGYNEQFF.

V and J are TRBV5-1 and TRBJ1-3, with 12 bases matching TRBD1. Germline values: CDR1 SGHRS, CDR2 YFSETQ. The V and J ends lost 2 bases and 2 bases, in that order; junction bases with no gene match: 2. This CDR3 contains 16 residues. The CDR3 region is CASSFGTGGAGNTIYF. The DNA for the CDR3 is TGCGCCAGCAGCTTCGGGACAGGGGGCGCTGGAAACACCATATATTTT.

V and J are TRBV5-1 and TRBJ2-5; no clear D. The V gene lost 4 bases and the J gene lost 4 bases, with 17 bases spanning the gap. Germline V gene data show CDR1 as SGHRS and CDR2 as YFSETQ. This CDR3 has 15 residues. CDR3 residues: CASSVTRSVGETQYF. CDR3 in DNA: TGCGCCAGCAGCGTAACTCGATCTGTCGGAGAGACCCAGTACTTC.

DNA for the CDR3: TGTGCCAGCACCTCGGGGGGAATTAAAGGTGGCTACACCTTC. Its translation is CASTSGGIKGGYTF. The chain recombines TRBV28 with TRBJ1-2, with D perhaps TRBD1 (5 bases). This CDR3 is built from 14 residues. The V gene's germline CDR1 is MDHEN and CDR2 SYDVKM. Trimming took 7 bases from V and 7 from J, leaving 19 bases between them.

The rearrangement uses TRBV19 and TRBJ1-2, with D perhaps TRBD1 (5 bases). This CDR3 has 13 residues. Germline CDR1 reads LNHDA; CDR2 reads SQIVND (reference sequence). Trimming left V 0 bases short and J 5 bases short, with 7 bases between. The CDR3 DNA reads TGTGCCAGTAGTATAGAGGCAGGGTATGGCTACACCTTC. Translated, it gives CASSIEAGYGYTF.

V and J are TRBV13 and TRBJ2-5; 7 nucleotides line up with TRBD1. After removal of 5 bases from V and 1 base from J, the junction contained 4 bases not matched to a gene. This CDR3 has 14 amino acids. Looked up from germline, CDR1 is PRHDT and CDR2 is FYEKMQ (reference sequence). The CDR3 reads CASSHRDSQETQYF. For the CDR3, the DNA is TGTGCCAGCAGCCACCGGGACAGCCAAGAGACCCAGTACTTC.

The V and J genes are TRBV9 and TRBJ1-2; D might be TRBD1 (5 bases). This CDR3 contains 13 residues. CDR1 and CDR2 from the germline V gene are SGDLS and YYNGEE. With 0 bases removed from V and 6 bases from J, the gap between germline ends came to 9 bases. The DNA of the CDR3 is TGTGCCAGCAGCGTAGAGGGGTTTGATGGCTACACCTTC. This translates into CASSVEGFDGYTF.

The gene calls are TRBV19 and TRBJ1-1, with D unresolved. This CDR3 region has 13 residues. CDR1 and CDR2 (germline): LNHDA, SQIVND (reference sequence). V lost 5 bases to trimming and J lost 5 bases, with 12 bases between them. This chain's CDR3 is CASSLRRVTEAFF. The CDR3 DNA follows: TGTGCCAGTAGTCTACGGCGGGTAACTGAAGCTTTCTTT. Together with reference TRBV19 and TRBJ1-1, the CDR3 gives the full variable domain: DGGITQSPKYLFRKEGQNVTLSCEQNLNHDAMYWYRQDPGQGLRLIYYSQIVNDFQKGDIAEGYSVSREKKESFPLTVTSAQKNPTAFYLCASSLRRVTEAFFGQGTRLTVV.

The chain uses TRBV5-6 and TRBJ2-2, with a tentative D call TRBD1 (6 bases). V lost 5 bases, J lost 4 bases, and 12 bases lay in between. Germline CDR1 reads SGHDT; CDR2 reads YYEEEE. CDR3 length: 14 amino acids. The CDR3 DNA follows: TGTGCCAGCAGTCAATACAGGGTCACCGGGGAGCTGTTTTTT. Translating gives CASSQYRVTGELFF.

A few counts support this clone. The rearrangement links TRBV3-1 (or the pseudogene TRBV3-2) to TRBJ2-5; 14 bases agree with TRBD2. Germline CDR1 is LGHDT and CDR2 is YNNKEL (reference sequence). The CDR3 is 18 amino acids. Trimming took 3 bases from V and 2 from J; bases not matched to a gene: 8. The CDR3 reads CASSHPSGLAGGQETQYF. In nucleotides, the CDR3 is TGTGCCAGCAGCCACCCATCCGGACTAGCGGGGGGACAAGAGACCCAGTACTTC.

In its sample, this clone was seen once. V gene TRBV11-2 combines with J gene TRBJ2-2; a weak D match, TRBD2 (6 bases). Germline CDR1 SGHAT, CDR2 FQNNGV. The CDR3 covers 15 residues. Trimming removed 5 bases at V and 7 bases at J, with 17 bases between. CDR3 coding DNA: TGTGCCAGCAGCCTAGTGTTGGGGGGAGGCGGGGAGCTGTTTTTT. Translated, it gives CASSLVLGGGGELFF. Full variable domain (rest looked up from reference TRBV11-2 and TRBJ2-2): EAGVAQSPRYKIIEKRQSVAFWCNPISGHATLYWYQQILGQGPKLLIQFQNNGVVDDSQLPKDRFSAERLKGVDSTLKIQPAKLEDSAVYLCASSLVLGGGGELFFGEGSRLTVL.

The chain links TRBV2 to TRBJ1-1; no clear D. The CDR3 spans 14 residues. In germline, CDR1 is SNHLY, CDR2 FYNNEI. The ends were cut back, 1 base at V and 2 bases at J, with 8 bases in the middle. In DNA form, the CDR3 reads TGTGCCAGCAGTGAAGGGGGAGGTAACACTGAAGCTTTCTTT. Its protein is CASSEGGGNTEAFF.

The chain links TRBV6-5 to TRBJ1-2; D may be TRBD1 (6 bases). The CDR3 loop spans 13 amino acids. Germline lookup yields CDR1 MNHEY and CDR2 SVGAGI. Trimming took 11 bases from V and 8 from J, leaving 21 bases between them. CDR3 loop: CAAIRTASGGYTF. The CDR3, as DNA: TGTGCCGCGATCCGGACAGCCTCGGGGGGCTACACCTTC.

This sequence joins TRBV28 and TRBJ1-2, with 9 bases fitting TRBD1. This CDR3 is 14 amino acids long. Unmatched junction bases numbered 5, after V lost 6 bases and J lost 3 bases. Germline V gene lookup returns CDR1 MDHEN and CDR2 SYDVKM. CDR3 amino acids: CASREQGADYGYTF. In DNA, the CDR3 is TGTGCCAGCAGAGAACAGGGGGCCGACTATGGCTACACCTTC.

V usage is TRBV7-8 and J usage is TRBJ1-6, with D tentatively TRBD1 (5 bases). The CDR3 consists of 13 residues. The germline V gene has CDR1 SGHVS and CDR2 FQNEAQ. Between the trimmed V and J ends, which lost 1 base and 14 bases, there was a span of 12 bases. The CDR3 DNA reads as TGTGCCAGCAGCTTAGATGGGGCCGTGGCCCTCCACTTT. Translating it yields CASSLDGAVALHF.